Reported below is one T cell receptor beta chain. Its antigen has not been determined. Base qualities are not at hand, and no much larger clone is one base apart. This sample's time point label indicates: persistent/refractory GD, antithyroid drugs over 5 years with positive TRAb. For both TCR sequencing and RNA sequencing, RNA was extracted from PBMCs in TRIzol. The diagnosis of Graves' disease was made according to American Thyroid Association guidelines. Recruitment of patients was carried out at an endocrinology department in Xi'an, China. From each patient, about 8.9 milliliters of peripheral blood was collected into an EDTA anticoagulant tube. Ficoll Paque Plus density gradient separation was used to isolate PBMCs, and no additional T cell sorting was done. An Agilent 2100 Bioanalyzer and agarose gel were used to check RNA quality, and a NanoDrop 2000 was used to measure RNA concentration. This sample was included in a study of regulatory T cells in long-lasting Graves disease (dated by TCRdb to the early 2020s). Regarding the complete study: Persistent Graves' disease was defined as antithyroid drug treatment for over 5 years with persistently positive TSH receptor autoantibodies. Persistent Graves' disease patients were compared with newly diagnosed Graves' disease patients by peripheral blood TCR sequencing and RNA sequencing. The study was registered as a clinical trial and conducted in China. A total of around 35 samples underwent TCR sequencing, from roughly 13 patients with persistent Graves' disease and some 20 patients with newly diagnosed Graves' disease. Persistent Graves' disease patients in the clinical cohort had taken antithyroid drugs for roughly ten years on average. Overall results and qualifications from the work: Sequencing and analysis were limited to the TCR beta chain. The study examined only peripheral blood because the primary lesion, thyroid tissue, could not be accessed. The authors noted that the small sample size was a limitation that may lower accuracy. A larger number of public clonotypes was shared among persistent patients (under 3,000) than among newly diagnosed patients (approximately 1,000). Lower TCR Shannon entropy and fewer highly expanded clones were observed in persistent Graves' disease patients than in newly diagnosed patients, which suggested clonal expansion.

The library was generated by multiplex PCR. The run used an Illumina HiSeq 4000. TCR beta libraries were built with iRepertoire HTBI primers and Arm-PCR amplification of CDR3 regions. Before sequencing, the PCR products went through gel purification. Regarding the original processing steps: Gene usage analysis of CDR3 amino acid clonotypes relied on the roughly 67 TRBV and 14 TRBJ segments identified across samples. COPE and FqMerger were used to merge filtered high-quality paired reads into contigs. BLAST was used to align contigs to IMGT TRBV, TRBD and TRBJ reference genes, and CDR3 was defined according to IMGT. Clonotypes above 0.1% frequency were classified as highly expanded clones. Repertoire diversity was measured by Shannon entropy, and V-J evenness by the Gini coefficient. Clonotypes shared by more than one individual were considered public. TCRdb handled the public reads itself, with Q25 trimming in fastp and clone calling in MiXCR, and kept productive beta chains. Each entry merges the rows of one CDR3 protein and shows their most common DNA and genes. These V and J calls derive from TCRdb rather than the authors' analysis. This sample is represented by about 470,000 distinct CDR3 sequences; around a fifth of them were singletons. The ten biggest clones cover about 6.6% of the sample.

This sample comprised peripheral blood mononuclear cells (PBMCs), obtained when the disease was refractory, from a patient treated with antithyroid drugs. The receptor was derived from a female donor with Graves disease.

The encoded CDR3 is CASSQDGQGSSPLHF. The DNA sequence is given as TGTGCCAGCAGCCAAGATGGTCAGGGCAGCTCACCCCTCCACTTT. In this chain, TRBV4-2 is recombined with TRBJ1-6; tentative D gene TRBD1, with 5 bases matching. V loses 0 bases, J loses 10 bases, and the germline ends lie 13 bases apart. Including the terminal cysteine and phenylalanine, the CDR3 comprises 15 residues. Of the read, only the CDR3 DNA is kept; its 45 bases are in frame from base 1. The germline V gene specifies LGHNA as CDR1 and YNFKEQ as CDR2.